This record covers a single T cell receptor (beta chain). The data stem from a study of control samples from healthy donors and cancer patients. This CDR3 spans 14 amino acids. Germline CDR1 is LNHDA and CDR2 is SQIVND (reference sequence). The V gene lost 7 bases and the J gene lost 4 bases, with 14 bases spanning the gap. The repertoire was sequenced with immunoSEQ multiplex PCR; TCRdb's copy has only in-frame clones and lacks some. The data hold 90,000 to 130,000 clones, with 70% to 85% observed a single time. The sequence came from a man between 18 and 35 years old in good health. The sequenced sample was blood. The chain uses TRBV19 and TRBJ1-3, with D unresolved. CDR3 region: CASNKVGSGNTIYF. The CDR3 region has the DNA TGTGCCAGTAACAAAGTGGGTTCCGGAAACACCATATATTTT.